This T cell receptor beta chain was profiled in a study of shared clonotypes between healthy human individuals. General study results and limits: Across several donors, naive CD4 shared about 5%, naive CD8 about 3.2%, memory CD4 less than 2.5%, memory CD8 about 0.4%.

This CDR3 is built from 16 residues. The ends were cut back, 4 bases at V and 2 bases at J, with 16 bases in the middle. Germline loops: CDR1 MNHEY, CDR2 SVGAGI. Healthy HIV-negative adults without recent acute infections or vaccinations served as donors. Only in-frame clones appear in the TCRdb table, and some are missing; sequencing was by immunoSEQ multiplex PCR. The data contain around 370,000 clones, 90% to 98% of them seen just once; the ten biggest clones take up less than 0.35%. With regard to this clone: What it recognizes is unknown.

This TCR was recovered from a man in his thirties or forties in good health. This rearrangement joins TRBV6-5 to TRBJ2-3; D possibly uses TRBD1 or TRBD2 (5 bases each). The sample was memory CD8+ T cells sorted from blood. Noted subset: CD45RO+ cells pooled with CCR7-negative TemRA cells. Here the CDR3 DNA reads TGTGCCAGCAGTTCTGGCGAGGGGCTACACACAGATACGCAGTATTTT. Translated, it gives CASSSGEGLHTDTQYF.